The rows below give T cell receptor beta chains drawn from one sample of a study of blood T cells in healthy people across ages. TCRdb processed the 5' RACE reads anew with MiXCR; each CDR3 protein has one entry. In the table there are 600,000 to 1,000,000 distinct CDR3 sequences, roughly 64% of which are singletons. The sequenced sample consisted of blood. The receptors here all came from a man aged 25-40 years in good health. The CDR3 runs from the conserved cysteine through the conserved F or W. The D gene is left open where the match is weak. Clone size, where shown, is once, few, many, or a class for clones that have expanded.

j_call: TRBJ2-7
clone_size: few
d_call: TRBD2
v_call: TRBV20-1
cdr3_nt: TGCAGTGCTAGAATCGGGTTAGCGGGAGCCCGGGAGCAGTACTTC
cdr3_aa: CSARIGLAGAREQYF

j_call: TRBJ1-4
clone_size: .
d_call: .
v_call: TRBV19
cdr3_nt: TGTGCCAGTAGGGCGACAGATGAAAAACTGTTTTTT
cdr3_aa: CASRATDEKLFF

j_call: TRBJ1-1
clone_size: .
d_call: TRBD1
v_call: TRBV7-3
cdr3_nt: TGTGCCAGCAGCTCAACCAGGACAGGGGCTGAAGCTTTCTTT
cdr3_aa: CASSSTRTGAEAFF

j_call: TRBJ2-5
clone_size: few
d_call: TRBD2
v_call: TRBV7-2
cdr3_nt: TGTGCCAGCAGCCAACTAGCGGGAGTGTCCGATGAGCAGTACTTC
cdr3_aa: CASSQLAGVSDEQYF

j_call: TRBJ2-1
clone_size: .
d_call: TRBD1
v_call: TRBV20-1
cdr3_nt: TGCAGTGCGGTTAAGACAGGGGGCGTGTATGAGCAGTTCTTC
cdr3_aa: CSAVKTGGVYEQFF

j_call: TRBJ2-1
clone_size: .
d_call: .
v_call: TRBV2
cdr3_nt: TGTGCCAGCAGTGAAGCCTTGGGGGTAAGGCAGTTCTTC
cdr3_aa: CASSEALGVRQFF

j_call: TRBJ1-1
clone_size: .
d_call: .
v_call: TRBV28
cdr3_nt: TGTGCCAGCAGCCCCCCGGGTATCCGGCTGGGGAACACTGAAGCTTTCTTT
cdr3_aa: CASSPPGIRLGNTEAFF

j_call: TRBJ2-5
clone_size: .
d_call: TRBD2
v_call: TRBV18
cdr3_nt: TGTGCCAGCTCACTTAGCGGGACCGCATGGACCCAGTACTTC
cdr3_aa: CASSLSGTAWTQYF

j_call: TRBJ2-3
clone_size: few
d_call: .
v_call: TRBV7-2
cdr3_nt: TGTGCCAGCAGCAATGGGATTGGGGCAGATACGCAGTATTTT
cdr3_aa: CASSNGIGADTQYF

j_call: TRBJ1-6
clone_size: .
d_call: .
v_call: TRBV21-1
cdr3_nt: TGTGCCAGCAGCACCCCCGAAGGAGAGGGTAAAGATTCACCCCTCCACTTT
cdr3_aa: CASSTPEGEGKDSPLHF

j_call: TRBJ1-2
clone_size: .
d_call: TRBD1
v_call: TRBV20-1
cdr3_nt: TGCAGTGCTCAACAGGGGGGATCTAACTATGGCTACACCTTC
cdr3_aa: CSAQQGGSNYGYTF

j_call: TRBJ2-1
clone_size: .
d_call: TRBD1
v_call: TRBV24-1
cdr3_nt: TGTGCCACCACGAGACAGGGAAGTATCGAGACCCAGTTCTTC
cdr3_aa: CATTRQGSIETQFF

j_call: TRBJ2-1
clone_size: .
d_call: TRBD2
v_call: TRBV7-2
cdr3_nt: TGTGCCAGCAGGGTAGCGGGGGGCGGTAATGAGCAGTTCTTC
cdr3_aa: CASRVAGGGNEQFF

j_call: TRBJ2-5
clone_size: .
d_call: .
v_call: TRBV6-5
cdr3_nt: TGTGCCAGCAGTTACTCTCCGGGGGTCCAAGAGACCCAGTACTTC
cdr3_aa: CASSYSPGVQETQYF

j_call: TRBJ2-7
clone_size: few
d_call: .
v_call: TRBV7-2
cdr3_nt: TGTGCCAGCAGCTTAGCTGTAGCGGAGACCTACGAGCAGTACTTC
cdr3_aa: CASSLAVAETYEQYF

j_call: TRBJ2-7
clone_size: .
d_call: .
v_call: TRBV29-1
cdr3_nt: TGCAGCGTTTCGGGGGTACCGCCAAATGAGCAGTACTTC
cdr3_aa: CSVSGVPPNEQYF

j_call: TRBJ2-3
clone_size: .
d_call: TRBD2
v_call: TRBV12-3/TRBV12-4
cdr3_nt: TGTGCCAGCAGTTTATCGGGTGGACTAGCGGGAGAGTATACGCAGTATTTT
cdr3_aa: CASSLSGGLAGEYTQYF

j_call: TRBJ2-7
clone_size: .
d_call: .
v_call: TRBV6-2/TRBV6-3
cdr3_nt: TGTGCCAGCAGACCCCGGACAGCCCGCTACGAGCAGTACTTC
cdr3_aa: CASRPRTARYEQYF

j_call: TRBJ2-5
clone_size: few
d_call: TRBD2
v_call: TRBV20-1
cdr3_nt: TGCAGTGCTAGGAGGCTAGCGGGTCAAGAGACCCAGTACTTC
cdr3_aa: CSARRLAGQETQYF

j_call: TRBJ1-6
clone_size: .
d_call: .
v_call: TRBV11-1
cdr3_nt: TGTGCCAGCAGCTCCGAGAGTTCACCCCTCCACTTT
cdr3_aa: CASSSESSPLHF

j_call: TRBJ1-6
clone_size: .
d_call: .
v_call: TRBV10-3
cdr3_nt: TGTGCCATCAGTGAGTACGACAGCTCCTATAATTCACCCCTCCACTTT
cdr3_aa: CAISEYDSSYNSPLHF

j_call: TRBJ2-1
clone_size: .
d_call: .
v_call: TRBV28
cdr3_nt: TGTGCCAGCAGTTTAGGCGGGCGGGTCCTCAATGAGCAGTTCTTC
cdr3_aa: CASSLGGRVLNEQFF

j_call: TRBJ1-2
clone_size: .
d_call: .
v_call: TRBV7-9
cdr3_nt: TGTGCCAGCAGCGACGTACTAACAGCTAACTATGGCTACACCTTC
cdr3_aa: CASSDVLTANYGYTF

j_call: TRBJ2-1
clone_size: .
d_call: TRBD1
v_call: TRBV4-3
cdr3_nt: TGCGCCAGCAGCCCGCGACAGGGACCTTACAATGAGCAGTTCTTC
cdr3_aa: CASSPRQGPYNEQFF

j_call: TRBJ1-1
clone_size: .
d_call: .
v_call: TRBV4-2
cdr3_nt: TGTGCCAGCAGCCAAGTCCTCACAGGTTCTATGAACACTGAAGCTTTCTTT
cdr3_aa: CASSQVLTGSMNTEAFF

j_call: TRBJ1-1
clone_size: many
d_call: .
v_call: TRBV4-2
cdr3_nt: TGTGCCAGCAGCCCACACAAGTTGAACACTGAAGCTTTCTTT
cdr3_aa: CASSPHKLNTEAFF

j_call: TRBJ2-5
clone_size: .
d_call: TRBD2
v_call: TRBV7-9
cdr3_nt: TGTGCCAGCAGCCGAACCGCGCGACTAGCGGGATCGAGAGAGACCCAGTACTTC
cdr3_aa: CASSRTARLAGSRETQYF

j_call: TRBJ2-7
clone_size: .
d_call: TRBD1
v_call: TRBV7-9
cdr3_nt: TGTGCCAGCAGCTGGACAGGGGGTACCTACGAGCAGTACTTC
cdr3_aa: CASSWTGGTYEQYF

j_call: TRBJ2-3
clone_size: .
d_call: .
v_call: TRBV20-1
cdr3_nt: TGCAGTGCTCCCTCTGACAGGTTAGGTAGAGATACGCAGTATTTT
cdr3_aa: CSAPSDRLGRDTQYF

j_call: TRBJ2-7
clone_size: .
d_call: .
v_call: TRBV6-5
cdr3_nt: TGTGCCAGCAGTTCCCCAGGCTTAAACTCCTACGAGCAGTACTTC
cdr3_aa: CASSSPGLNSYEQYF

j_call: TRBJ1-5
clone_size: .
d_call: .
v_call: TRBV7-2
cdr3_nt: TGTGCCAGCAGCGTAGTCTTCGATCAGCCCCAGCATTTT
cdr3_aa: CASSVVFDQPQHF

j_call: TRBJ2-7
clone_size: .
d_call: TRBD1
v_call: TRBV25-1
cdr3_nt: TGTGCCAGCAGTGAAGAGGGGGCTCCCTACGAGCAGTACTTC
cdr3_aa: CASSEEGAPYEQYF

j_call: TRBJ2-1
clone_size: .
d_call: .
v_call: TRBV28
cdr3_nt: TGTGCCAGCACCTTGCACGGGAGCACCGGTGAGCAGTTCTTC
cdr3_aa: CASTLHGSTGEQFF

j_call: TRBJ2-3
clone_size: .
d_call: .
v_call: TRBV7-2
cdr3_nt: TGTGCCAGCAGCTTACAGGGGGGAGGGTTCACAGATACGCAGTATTTT
cdr3_aa: CASSLQGGGFTDTQYF

j_call: TRBJ2-7
clone_size: once
d_call: .
v_call: TRBV4-1
cdr3_nt: TGCGCCAGCAGCCAAGGAGACTATTCGTACGAGCAGTACTTC
cdr3_aa: CASSQGDYSYEQYF

j_call: TRBJ2-5
clone_size: .
d_call: TRBD1
v_call: TRBV28
cdr3_nt: TGTGCCAGCAGTTACTCTACGGGACAGCGAGGGGAGACCCAGTACTTC
cdr3_aa: CASSYSTGQRGETQYF

j_call: TRBJ2-7
clone_size: .
d_call: .
v_call: TRBV12-3/TRBV12-4
cdr3_nt: TGTGCCAGCAGGTCGACGGACGACGCCTACGAGCAGTACTTC
cdr3_aa: CASRSTDDAYEQYF

j_call: TRBJ2-7
clone_size: .
d_call: .
v_call: TRBV20-1
cdr3_nt: TGCAGTGCGGCAGACGGACAGTCCTACGAGCAGTACTTC
cdr3_aa: CSAADGQSYEQYF

j_call: TRBJ1-1
clone_size: .
d_call: .
v_call: TRBV5-1
cdr3_nt: TGCGCCAGCAGCTCCTTACTCGAGGGGAACACTGAAGCTTTCTTT
cdr3_aa: CASSSLLEGNTEAFF

j_call: TRBJ2-5
clone_size: .
d_call: .
v_call: TRBV6-5
cdr3_nt: TGTGCCAGCAGACCAGGCGGTACAGGTGCTGCAGGGACCCAGTACTTC
cdr3_aa: CASRPGGTGAAGTQYF

j_call: TRBJ2-7
clone_size: few
d_call: TRBD2
v_call: TRBV4-2
cdr3_nt: TGTGCCAGCAGCCAAGGCCGGGACTACCTCTCCGAGCAGTACTTC
cdr3_aa: CASSQGRDYLSEQYF

j_call: TRBJ1-1
clone_size: .
d_call: .
v_call: TRBV30
cdr3_nt: TGTGCCTGGAGTGTGGGCTGGGACACTGAAGCTTTCTTT
cdr3_aa: CAWSVGWDTEAFF

j_call: TRBJ2-7
clone_size: .
d_call: TRBD1
v_call: TRBV20-1
cdr3_nt: TGCAGTGCTAACTACGGGACAGGGAGCTACGAGCAGTACTTC
cdr3_aa: CSANYGTGSYEQYF

j_call: TRBJ2-1
clone_size: .
d_call: TRBD2
v_call: TRBV28
cdr3_nt: TGTGCCAGCAGTCCGGGACTAGCAAGAAGCAATGAGCAGTTCTTC
cdr3_aa: CASSPGLARSNEQFF

j_call: TRBJ2-7
clone_size: .
d_call: .
v_call: TRBV5-1
cdr3_nt: TGCGCCAGCAGCTTGATGGGGGATGGGACCTACGAGCAGTACTTC
cdr3_aa: CASSLMGDGTYEQYF

j_call: TRBJ2-7
clone_size: .
d_call: TRBD1
v_call: TRBV11-1
cdr3_nt: TGTGTCAGCAGCCCATTGACCGGGACAGGGAGCTCCTACGAGCAGTACTTC
cdr3_aa: CVSSPLTGTGSSYEQYF

j_call: TRBJ2-7
clone_size: few
d_call: TRBD1
v_call: TRBV4-2
cdr3_nt: TGTGCCAGCAGCCAAGGGACAGGGGGGGACGAGCAGTACTTC
cdr3_aa: CASSQGTGGDEQYF

j_call: TRBJ1-2
clone_size: .
d_call: TRBD1
v_call: TRBV27
cdr3_nt: TGTGCCAGCAGACGCACCGGGACAGAAGGCTACACCTTC
cdr3_aa: CASRRTGTEGYTF

j_call: TRBJ2-7
clone_size: .
d_call: TRBD2
v_call: TRBV12-5
cdr3_nt: TGTGCTAGTGGTCGCTCCGAAAGCGGGGGTTACGAGCAGTACTTC
cdr3_aa: CASGRSESGGYEQYF

j_call: TRBJ2-1
clone_size: .
d_call: TRBD2
v_call: TRBV7-2
cdr3_nt: TGTGCCAGCAGCCAGTTCGAGAGGCGGGGGGAGCAGTTCTTC
cdr3_aa: CASSQFERRGEQFF

j_call: TRBJ2-5
clone_size: .
d_call: .
v_call: TRBV10-3
cdr3_nt: TGTGCCATCAGTCAAGAAAAGGGGAGAGGGCAAGAGACCCAGTACTTC
cdr3_aa: CAISQEKGRGQETQYF

j_call: TRBJ1-6
clone_size: .
d_call: TRBD1
v_call: TRBV7-2
cdr3_nt: TGTGCCAGCAGCTTCGTCCAGGGACAGGGTGGAGGCTCACCCCTCCACTTT
cdr3_aa: CASSFVQGQGGGSPLHF

j_call: TRBJ1-2
clone_size: few
d_call: .
v_call: TRBV3-1
cdr3_nt: TGTGCCAGCAGCCAAGGGTTGATCGGGGGTGGCTACACCTTC
cdr3_aa: CASSQGLIGGGYTF